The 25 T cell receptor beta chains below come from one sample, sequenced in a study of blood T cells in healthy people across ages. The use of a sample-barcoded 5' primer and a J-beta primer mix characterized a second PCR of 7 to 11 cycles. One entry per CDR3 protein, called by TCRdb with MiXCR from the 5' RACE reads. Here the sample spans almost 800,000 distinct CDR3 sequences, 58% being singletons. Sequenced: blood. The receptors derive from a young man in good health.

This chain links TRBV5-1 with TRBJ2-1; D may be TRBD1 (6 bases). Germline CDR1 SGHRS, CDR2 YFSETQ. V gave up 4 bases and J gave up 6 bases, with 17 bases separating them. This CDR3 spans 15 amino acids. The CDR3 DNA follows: TGCGCCAGCAGCATCCAAGGGGGAGAGGGCAATGAGCAGTTCTTC. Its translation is CASSIQGGEGNEQFF. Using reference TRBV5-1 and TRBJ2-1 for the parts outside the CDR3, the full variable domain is KAGVTQTPRYLIKTRGQQVTLSCSPISGHRSVSWYQQTPGQGLQFLFEYFSETQRNKGNFPGRFSGRQFSNSRSEMNVSTLELGDSALYLCASSIQGGEGNEQFFGPGTRLTVL.

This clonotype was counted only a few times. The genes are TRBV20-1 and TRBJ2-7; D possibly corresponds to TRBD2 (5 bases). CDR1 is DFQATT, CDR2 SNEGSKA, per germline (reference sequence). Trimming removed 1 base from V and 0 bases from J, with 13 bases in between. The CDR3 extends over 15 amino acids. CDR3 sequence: CSARGVSGSSYEQYF. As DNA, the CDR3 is TGCAGTGCTAGAGGCGTTTCGGGAAGCTCCTACGAGCAGTACTTC.

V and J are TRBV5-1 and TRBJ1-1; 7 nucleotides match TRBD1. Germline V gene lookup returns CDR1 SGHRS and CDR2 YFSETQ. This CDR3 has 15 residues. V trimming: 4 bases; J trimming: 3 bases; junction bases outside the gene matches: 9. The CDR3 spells CASSPGDSEYTEAFF. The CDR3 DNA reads TGCGCCAGCAGCCCAGGGGACAGTGAATACACTGAAGCTTTCTTT.

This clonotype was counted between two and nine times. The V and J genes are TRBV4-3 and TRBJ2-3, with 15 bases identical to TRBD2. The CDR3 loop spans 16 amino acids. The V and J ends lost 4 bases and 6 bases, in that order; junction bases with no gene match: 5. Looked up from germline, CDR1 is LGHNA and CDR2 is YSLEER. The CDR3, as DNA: TGCGCCAGCAGCCCGGGACTAGCGGGAGGAGTTGATACGCAGTATTTT. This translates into CASSPGLAGGVDTQYF.

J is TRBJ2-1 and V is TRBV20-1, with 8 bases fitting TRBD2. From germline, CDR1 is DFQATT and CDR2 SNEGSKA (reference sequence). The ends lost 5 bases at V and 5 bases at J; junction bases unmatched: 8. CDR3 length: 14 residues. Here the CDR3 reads CSAPTGLAHNEQFF. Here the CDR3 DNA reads TGCAGTGCTCCCACCGGACTAGCCCACAATGAGCAGTTCTTC.

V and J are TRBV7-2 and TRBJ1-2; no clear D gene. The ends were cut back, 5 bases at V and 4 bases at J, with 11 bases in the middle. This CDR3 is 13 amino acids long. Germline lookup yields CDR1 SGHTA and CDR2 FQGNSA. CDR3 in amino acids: CASSRVPSYGYTF. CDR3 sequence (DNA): TGTGCCAGCAGCCGGGTGCCTAGCTATGGCTACACCTTC.

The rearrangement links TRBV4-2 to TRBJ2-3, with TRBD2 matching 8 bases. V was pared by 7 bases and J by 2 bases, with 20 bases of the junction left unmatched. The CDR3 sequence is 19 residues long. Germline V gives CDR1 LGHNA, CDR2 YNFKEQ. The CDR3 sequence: CASTKQLLTSGGPTDTQYF. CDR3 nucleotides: TGTGCCAGCACTAAACAGCTCCTGACGAGCGGGGGTCCCACAGATACGCAGTATTTT.

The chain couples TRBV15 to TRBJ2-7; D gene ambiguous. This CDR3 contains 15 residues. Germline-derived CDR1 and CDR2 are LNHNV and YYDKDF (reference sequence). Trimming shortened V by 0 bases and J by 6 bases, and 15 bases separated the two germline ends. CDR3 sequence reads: CATSRDQNRLGEQYF. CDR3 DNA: TGTGCCACCAGCAGAGATCAAAACAGATTAGGCGAGCAGTACTTC.

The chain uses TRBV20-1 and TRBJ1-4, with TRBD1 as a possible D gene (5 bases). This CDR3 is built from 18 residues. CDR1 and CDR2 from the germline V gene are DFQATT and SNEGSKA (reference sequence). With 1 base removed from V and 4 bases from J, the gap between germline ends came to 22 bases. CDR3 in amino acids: CSARVARVEQAVNEKLFF. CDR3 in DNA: TGCAGTGCTAGAGTGGCTCGTGTGGAACAGGCAGTTAATGAAAAACTGTTTTTT.

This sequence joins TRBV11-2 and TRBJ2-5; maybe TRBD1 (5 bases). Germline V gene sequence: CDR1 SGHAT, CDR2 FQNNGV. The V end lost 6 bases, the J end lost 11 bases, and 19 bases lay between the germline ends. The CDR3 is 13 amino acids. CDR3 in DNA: TGTGCCAGCAGGACAGTCCCACGTGGAGAGCAGTACTTC. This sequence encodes CASRTVPRGEQYF.

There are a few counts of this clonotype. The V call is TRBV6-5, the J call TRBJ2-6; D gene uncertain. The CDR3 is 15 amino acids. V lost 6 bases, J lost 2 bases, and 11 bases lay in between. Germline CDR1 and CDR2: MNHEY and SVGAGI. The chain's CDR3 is CASRGGNAGANVLTF. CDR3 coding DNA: TGTGCCAGCAGGGGTGGCAATGCTGGGGCCAACGTCCTGACTTTC.

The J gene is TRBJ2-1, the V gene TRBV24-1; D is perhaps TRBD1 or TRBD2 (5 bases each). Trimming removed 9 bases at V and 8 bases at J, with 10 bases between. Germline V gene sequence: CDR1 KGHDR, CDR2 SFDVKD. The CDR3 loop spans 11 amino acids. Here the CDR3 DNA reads TGTGCCACCGGGACGTCATATGAGCAGTTCTTC. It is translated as CATGTSYEQFF.

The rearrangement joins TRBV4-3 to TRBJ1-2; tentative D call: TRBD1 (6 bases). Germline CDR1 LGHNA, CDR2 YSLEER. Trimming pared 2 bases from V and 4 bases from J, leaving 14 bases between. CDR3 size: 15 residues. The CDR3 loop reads CASSQNFGGSYGYTF. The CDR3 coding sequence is TGCGCCAGCAGCCAAAATTTTGGGGGCAGCTATGGCTACACCTTC.

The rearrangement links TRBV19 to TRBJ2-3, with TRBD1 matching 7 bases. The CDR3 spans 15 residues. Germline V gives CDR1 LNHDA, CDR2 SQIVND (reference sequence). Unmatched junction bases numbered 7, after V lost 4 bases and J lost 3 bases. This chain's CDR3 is CASSTDRDVTDTQYF. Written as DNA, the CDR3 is TGTGCCAGTAGTACCGACAGGGATGTGACAGATACGCAGTATTTT.

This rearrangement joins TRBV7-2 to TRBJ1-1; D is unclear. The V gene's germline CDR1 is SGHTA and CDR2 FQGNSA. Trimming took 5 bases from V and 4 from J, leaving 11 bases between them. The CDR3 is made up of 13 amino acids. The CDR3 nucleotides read TGTGCCAGCAGCAAAGGGCCGGGCACTGAAGCTTTCTTT. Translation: CASSKGPGTEAFF. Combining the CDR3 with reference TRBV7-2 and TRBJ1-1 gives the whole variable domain GAGVSQSPSNKVTEKGKDVELRCDPISGHTALYWYRQSLGQGLEFLIYFQGNSAPDKSGLPSDRFSAERTGGSVSTLTIQRTQQEDSAVYLCASSKGPGTEAFFGQGTRLTVV.

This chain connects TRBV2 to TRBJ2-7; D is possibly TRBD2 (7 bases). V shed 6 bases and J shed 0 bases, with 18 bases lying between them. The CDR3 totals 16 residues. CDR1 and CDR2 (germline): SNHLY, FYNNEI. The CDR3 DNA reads TGTGCCAGCAGCCGTAGGGGGGGGCGAAGCTCCTACGAGCAGTACTTC. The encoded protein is CASSRRGGRSSYEQYF.

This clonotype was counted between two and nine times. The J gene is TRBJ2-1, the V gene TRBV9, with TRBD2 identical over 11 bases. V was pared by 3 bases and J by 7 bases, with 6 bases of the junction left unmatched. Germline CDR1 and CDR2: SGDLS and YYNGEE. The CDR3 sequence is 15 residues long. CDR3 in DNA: TGTGCCAGCAGCGCCCTAGCGGGAGGAGGGAATGAGCAGTTCTTC. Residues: CASSALAGGGNEQFF.

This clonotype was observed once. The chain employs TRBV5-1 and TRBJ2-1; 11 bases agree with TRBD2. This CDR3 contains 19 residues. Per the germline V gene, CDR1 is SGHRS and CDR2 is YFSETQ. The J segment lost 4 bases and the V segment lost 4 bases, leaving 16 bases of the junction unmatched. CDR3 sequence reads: CASSPGATSGTHHYNEQFF. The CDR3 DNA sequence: TGCGCCAGCAGCCCTGGTGCGACTAGCGGGACTCATCATTACAATGAGCAGTTCTTC.

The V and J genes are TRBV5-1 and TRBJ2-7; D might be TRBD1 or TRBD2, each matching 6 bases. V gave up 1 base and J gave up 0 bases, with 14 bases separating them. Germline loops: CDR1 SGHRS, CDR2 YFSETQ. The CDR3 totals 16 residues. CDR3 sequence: CASSLYGGQDSYEQYF. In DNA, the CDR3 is TGCGCCAGCAGCTTGTATGGGGGGCAAGACTCCTACGAGCAGTACTTC.

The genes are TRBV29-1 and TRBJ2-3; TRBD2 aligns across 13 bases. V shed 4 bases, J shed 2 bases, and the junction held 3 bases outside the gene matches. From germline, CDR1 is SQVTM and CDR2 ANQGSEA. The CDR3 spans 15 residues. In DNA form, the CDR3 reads TGCAGCGTTGGACTAGCGGGAGGTAACACAGATACGCAGTATTTT. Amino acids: CSVGLAGGNTDTQYF.

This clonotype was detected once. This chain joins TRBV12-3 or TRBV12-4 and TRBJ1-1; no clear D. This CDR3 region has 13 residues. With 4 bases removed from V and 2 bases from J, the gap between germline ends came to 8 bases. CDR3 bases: TGTGCCAGCAGTTGTAACAGAAACACTGAAGCTTTCTTT. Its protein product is CASSCNRNTEAFF.

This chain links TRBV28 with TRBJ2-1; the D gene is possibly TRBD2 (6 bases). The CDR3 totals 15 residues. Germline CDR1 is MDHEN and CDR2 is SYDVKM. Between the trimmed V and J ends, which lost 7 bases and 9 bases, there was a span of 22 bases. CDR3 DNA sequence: TGTGCCAGCACCCTGCTAGCGAGTCGACGGGGTGAGCAGTTCTTC. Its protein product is CASTLLASRRGEQFF.

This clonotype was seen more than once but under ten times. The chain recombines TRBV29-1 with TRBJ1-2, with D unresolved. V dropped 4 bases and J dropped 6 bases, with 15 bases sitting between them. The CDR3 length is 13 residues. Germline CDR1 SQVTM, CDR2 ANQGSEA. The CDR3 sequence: CSVVGRLPHGYTF. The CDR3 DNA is TGCAGCGTTGTTGGTAGGCTCCCCCATGGCTACACCTTC.

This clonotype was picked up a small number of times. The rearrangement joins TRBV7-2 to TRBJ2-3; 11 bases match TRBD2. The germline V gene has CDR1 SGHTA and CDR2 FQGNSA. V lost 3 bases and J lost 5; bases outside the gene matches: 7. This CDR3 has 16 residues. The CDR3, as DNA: TGTGCCAGCAGCTTTAGCGGGAGGGCCGAAGTAGATACGCAGTATTTT. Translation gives CASSFSGRAEVDTQYF.

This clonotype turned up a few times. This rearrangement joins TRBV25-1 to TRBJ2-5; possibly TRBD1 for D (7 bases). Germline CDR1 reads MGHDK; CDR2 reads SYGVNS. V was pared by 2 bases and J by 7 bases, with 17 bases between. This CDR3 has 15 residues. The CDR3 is CASSEPDREAGTQYF. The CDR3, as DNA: TGTGCCAGCAGTGAACCTGACAGGGAGGCGGGGACCCAGTACTTC.